The sample holds many counts of the clone carrying this T cell receptor (beta chain). As yet, its antigen is unknown. This record comes from a study of metastatic and nonmetastatic thyroid tumors. Study-wide background: Blood and tumor or nodule tissue repertoires from malignant and benign thyroid patients were compared. Overall study results and limits: Versus benign nodules, malignant thyroid tumors reportedly had significantly higher TCR beta diversity, in blood and tumor.

Germline values: CDR1 KGHSH, CDR2 LQKENI. Germline trimming cut 6 bases from V and 0 bases from J; bases unmatched to any gene: 4. This CDR3 contains 15 residues. There were no patients who had received any treatment before thyroid surgery. Original data processing: In papillary thyroid cancer, a distant-metastasis classifier was built using CDR3 differences across clinicopathological groups. TCRdb re-clonotyped the PCR reads through MiXCR. The V and J calls and clone size come from TCRdb's table, not from the authors' own analysis. Here the sample spans around 10,000 clones, approximately 30% being singletons.

The sequenced sample consisted of tumor tissue. The chain carries TRBV18 and TRBJ2-3, with TRBD2 identical over 9 bases. The clonotype comes from a male donor with papillary thyroid cancer or a benign thyroid nodule (not recorded which). Some clones in this sample may be carry-over from other donors' samples. CDR3 nucleotides: TGTGCCAGCTCCCGACTAGCGGCTAGCACAGATACGCAGTATTTT. It codes for CASSRLAASTDTQYF.